This T cell receptor (beta chain) emerged from a study of beta chain features in type 1 diabetes. Study-level background: Examination spanned about 99 million sorted cells from all samples. General observations from the study: Cells with high TCR expression could be over-represented by cDNA sequencing. Shortening of TCRB CDR3s, moderate but significant, appeared in all four CD4+ subsets of Type 1 diabetes patients.

Since all of the isolated RNA was reverse transcribed, expressed TCRB transcripts were what got sequenced. It was found that naive, central memory and regulatory T cell samples averaged around 3.5 million reads. Repertoires were generated with immunoSEQ multiplex PCR, while TCRdb's copy carries only in-frame clones and drops some. The table lists 400,000 to 500,000 clones, about 14% of them singletons. This clone showed up just a few times. Its antigen remains unknown. This CDR3 is built from 14 residues. The V gene lost 3 bases and the J gene lost 3 bases, with 10 bases spanning the gap. CDR1 and CDR2 (germline): ENHRY, SYGVKD.

The chain recombines TRBV10-3 with TRBJ2-3; D gene unclear. The receptor was isolated from a man under 40 in good health. The sample consisted of naive CD4+ T cells from blood. The CDR3 bases are TGTGCCATCAGTGACCCTAGGAATACAGATACGCAGTATTTT. As protein: CAISDPRNTDTQYF.